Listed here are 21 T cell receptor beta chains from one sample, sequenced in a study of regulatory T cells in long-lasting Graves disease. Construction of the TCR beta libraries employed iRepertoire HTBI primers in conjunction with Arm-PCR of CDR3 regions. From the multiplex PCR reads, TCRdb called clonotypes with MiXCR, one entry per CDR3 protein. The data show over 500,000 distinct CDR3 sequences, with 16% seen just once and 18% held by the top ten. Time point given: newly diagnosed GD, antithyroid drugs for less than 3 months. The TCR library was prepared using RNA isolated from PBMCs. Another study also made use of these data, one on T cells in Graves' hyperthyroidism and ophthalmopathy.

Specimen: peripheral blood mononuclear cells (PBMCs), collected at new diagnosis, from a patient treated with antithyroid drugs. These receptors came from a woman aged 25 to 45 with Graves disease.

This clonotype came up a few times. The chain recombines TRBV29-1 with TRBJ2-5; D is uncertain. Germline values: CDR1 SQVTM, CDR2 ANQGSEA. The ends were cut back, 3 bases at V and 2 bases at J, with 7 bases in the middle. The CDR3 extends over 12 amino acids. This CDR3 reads CSVEVVQETQYF. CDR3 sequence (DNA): TGCAGCGTTGAGGTAGTTCAAGAGACCCAGTACTTC. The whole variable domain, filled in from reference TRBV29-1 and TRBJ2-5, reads SAVISQKPSRDICQRGTSLTIQCQVDSQVTMMFWYRQQPGQSLTLIATANQGSEATYESGFVIDKFPISRPNLTFSTLTVSNMSPEDSSIYLCSVEVVQETQYFGPGTRLLVL.

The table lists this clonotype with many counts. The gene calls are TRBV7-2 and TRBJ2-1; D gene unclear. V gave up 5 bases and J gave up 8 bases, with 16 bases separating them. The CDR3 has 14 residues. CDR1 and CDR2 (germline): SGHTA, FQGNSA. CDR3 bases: TGTGCCAGCAGCCGAAAAGGCGTTTTTTATGAGCAGTTCTTC. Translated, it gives CASSRKGVFYEQFF.

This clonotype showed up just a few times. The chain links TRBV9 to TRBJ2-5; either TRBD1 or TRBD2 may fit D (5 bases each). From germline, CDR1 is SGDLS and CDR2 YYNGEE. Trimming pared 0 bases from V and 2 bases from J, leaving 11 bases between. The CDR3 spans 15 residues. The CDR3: CASSVGGWGQETQYF. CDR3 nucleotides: TGTGCCAGCAGCGTAGGTGGGTGGGGGCAAGAGACCCAGTACTTC.

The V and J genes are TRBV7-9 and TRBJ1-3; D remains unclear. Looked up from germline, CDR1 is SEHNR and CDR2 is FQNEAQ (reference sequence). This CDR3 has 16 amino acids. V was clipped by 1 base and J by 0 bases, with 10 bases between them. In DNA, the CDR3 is TGTGCCAGCAGCTTAGTTTTAGCCGTCTCTGGAAACACCATATATTTT. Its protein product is CASSLVLAVSGNTIYF.

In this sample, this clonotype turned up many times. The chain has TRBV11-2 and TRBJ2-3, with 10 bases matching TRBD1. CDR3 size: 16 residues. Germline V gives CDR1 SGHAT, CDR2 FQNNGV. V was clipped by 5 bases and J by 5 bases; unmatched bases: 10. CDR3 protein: CASSRGQGVDGDTQYF. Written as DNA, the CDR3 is TGTGCCAGCAGCCGCGGACAGGGGGTTGATGGAGATACGCAGTATTTT.

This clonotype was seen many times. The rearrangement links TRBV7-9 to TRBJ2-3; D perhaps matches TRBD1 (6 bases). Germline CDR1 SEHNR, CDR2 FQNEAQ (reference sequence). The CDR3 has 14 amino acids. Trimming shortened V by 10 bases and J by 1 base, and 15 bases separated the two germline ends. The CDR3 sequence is CAIWPQGRTDTQYF. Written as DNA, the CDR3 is TGTGCCATTTGGCCCCAGGGGCGCACAGATACGCAGTATTTT.

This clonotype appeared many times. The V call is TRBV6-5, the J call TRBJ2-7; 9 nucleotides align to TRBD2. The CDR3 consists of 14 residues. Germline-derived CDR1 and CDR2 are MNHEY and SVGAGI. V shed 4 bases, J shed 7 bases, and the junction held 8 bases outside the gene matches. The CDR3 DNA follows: TGTGCCAGCAGTTCCCAAGCGGGAGGTCGAGAGCAGTACTTC. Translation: CASSSQAGGREQYF.

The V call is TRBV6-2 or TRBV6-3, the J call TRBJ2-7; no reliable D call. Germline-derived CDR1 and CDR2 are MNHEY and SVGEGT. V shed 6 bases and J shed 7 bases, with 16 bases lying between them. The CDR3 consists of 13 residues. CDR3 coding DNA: TGTGCCAGCAGCCAACCGATAAGGGCGGAGCAGTACTTC. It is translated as CASSQPIRAEQYF.

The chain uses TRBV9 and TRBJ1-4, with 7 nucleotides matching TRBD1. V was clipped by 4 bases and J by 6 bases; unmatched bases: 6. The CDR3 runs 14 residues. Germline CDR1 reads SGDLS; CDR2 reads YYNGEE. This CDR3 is CASSPRQGYEKLFF. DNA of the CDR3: TGTGCCAGCAGCCCCCGACAGGGATATGAAAAACTGTTTTTT.

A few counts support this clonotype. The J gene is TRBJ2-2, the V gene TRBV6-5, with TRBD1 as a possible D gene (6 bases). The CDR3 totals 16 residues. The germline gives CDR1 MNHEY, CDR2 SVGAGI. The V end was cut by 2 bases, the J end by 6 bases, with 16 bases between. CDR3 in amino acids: CASSYAGQGFAGELFF. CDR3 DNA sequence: TGTGCCAGCAGTTACGCCGGGCAGGGGTTTGCCGGGGAGCTGTTTTTT.

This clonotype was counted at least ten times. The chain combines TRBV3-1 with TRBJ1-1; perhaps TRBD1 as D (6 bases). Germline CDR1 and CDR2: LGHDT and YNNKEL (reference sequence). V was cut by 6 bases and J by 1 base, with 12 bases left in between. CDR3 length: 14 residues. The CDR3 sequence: CASRTGQQNTEAFF. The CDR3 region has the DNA TGTGCCAGCAGAACAGGACAGCAGAACACTGAAGCTTTCTTT.

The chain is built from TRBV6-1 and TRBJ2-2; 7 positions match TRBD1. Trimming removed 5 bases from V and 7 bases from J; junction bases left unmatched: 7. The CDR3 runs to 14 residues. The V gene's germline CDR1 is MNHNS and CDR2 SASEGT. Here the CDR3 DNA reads TGTGCCAGCAGTAAGACAGGGTTGAGCGGGGAGCTGTTTTTT. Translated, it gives CASSKTGLSGELFF.

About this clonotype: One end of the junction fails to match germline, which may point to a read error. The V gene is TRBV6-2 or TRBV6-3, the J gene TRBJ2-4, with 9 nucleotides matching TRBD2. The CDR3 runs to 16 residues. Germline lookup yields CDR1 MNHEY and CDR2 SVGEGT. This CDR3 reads CASSYPETSGKNIRYF. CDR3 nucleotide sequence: TGTGCCAGCAGTTACCCCGAGACTAGCGGCAAAAACATTCGGTACTTC.

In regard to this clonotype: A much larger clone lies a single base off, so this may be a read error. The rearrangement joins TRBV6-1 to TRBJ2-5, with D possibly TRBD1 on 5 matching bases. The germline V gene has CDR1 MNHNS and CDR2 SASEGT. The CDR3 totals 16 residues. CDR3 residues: CASSGLSTGKQGTQYF. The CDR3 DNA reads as TGTGCCAGCAGCGGTCTATCTACAGGAAAACAAGGGACCCAGTACTTC.

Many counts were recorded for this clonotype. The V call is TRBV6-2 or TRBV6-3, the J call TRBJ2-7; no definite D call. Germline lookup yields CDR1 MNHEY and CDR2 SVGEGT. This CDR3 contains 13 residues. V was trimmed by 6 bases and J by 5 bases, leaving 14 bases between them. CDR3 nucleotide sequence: TGTGCCAGCAGAGGTAGCCCCTCGAACGAGCAGTACTTC. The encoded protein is CASRGSPSNEQYF.

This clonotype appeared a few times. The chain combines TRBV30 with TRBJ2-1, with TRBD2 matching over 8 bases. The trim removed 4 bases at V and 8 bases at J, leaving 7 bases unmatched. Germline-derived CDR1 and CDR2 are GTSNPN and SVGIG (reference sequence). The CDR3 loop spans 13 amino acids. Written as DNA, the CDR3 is TGTGCCTGGAACGACTTGCGGGAGGATGAGCAGTTCTTC. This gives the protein CAWNDLREDEQFF.

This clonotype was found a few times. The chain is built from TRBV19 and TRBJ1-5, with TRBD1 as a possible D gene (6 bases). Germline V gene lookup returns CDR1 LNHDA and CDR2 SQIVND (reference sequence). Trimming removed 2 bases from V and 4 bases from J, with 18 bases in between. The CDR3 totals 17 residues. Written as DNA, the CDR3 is TGTGCCAGTAGTATACCTGTTGGGGGGCTTGGGAATCAGCCCCAGCATTTT. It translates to CASSIPVGGLGNQPQHF. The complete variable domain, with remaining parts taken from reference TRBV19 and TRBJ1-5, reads DGGITQSPKYLFRKEGQNVTLSCEQNLNHDAMYWYRQDPGQGLRLIYYSQIVNDFQKGDIAEGYSVSREKKESFPLTVTSAQKNPTAFYLCASSIPVGGLGNQPQHFGDGTRLSIL.

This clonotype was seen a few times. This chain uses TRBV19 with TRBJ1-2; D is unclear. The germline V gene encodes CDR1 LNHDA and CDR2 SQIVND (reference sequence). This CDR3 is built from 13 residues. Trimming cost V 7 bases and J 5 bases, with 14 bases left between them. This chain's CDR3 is CASTRTDLYGYTF. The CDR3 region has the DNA TGTGCCAGTACCAGGACTGATCTTTATGGCTACACCTTC.

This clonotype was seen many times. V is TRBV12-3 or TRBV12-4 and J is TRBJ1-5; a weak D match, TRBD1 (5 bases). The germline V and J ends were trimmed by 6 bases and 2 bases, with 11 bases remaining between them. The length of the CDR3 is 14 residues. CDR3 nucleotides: TGTGCCAGCAGCCCACAGGTCCGCAATCAGCCCCAGCATTTT. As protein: CASSPQVRNQPQHF.

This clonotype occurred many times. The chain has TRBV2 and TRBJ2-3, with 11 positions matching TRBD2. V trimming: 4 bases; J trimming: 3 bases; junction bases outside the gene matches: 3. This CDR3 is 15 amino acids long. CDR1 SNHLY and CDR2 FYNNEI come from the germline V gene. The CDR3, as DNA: TGTGCCAGCAGTGCACTAGCGGGAGTTACAGATACGCAGTATTTT. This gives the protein CASSALAGVTDTQYF. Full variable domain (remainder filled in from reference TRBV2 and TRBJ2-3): EPEVTQTPSHQVTQMGQEVILRCVPISNHLYFYWYRQILGQKVEFLVSFYNNEISEKSEIFDDQFSVERPDGSNFTLKIRSTKLEDSAMYFCASSALAGVTDTQYFGPGTRLTVL.

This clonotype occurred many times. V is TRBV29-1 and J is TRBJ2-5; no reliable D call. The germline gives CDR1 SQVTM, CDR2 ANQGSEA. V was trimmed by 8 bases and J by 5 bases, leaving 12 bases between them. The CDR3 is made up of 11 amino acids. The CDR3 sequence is CSLLAVETQYF. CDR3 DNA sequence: TGCAGCTTACTGGCGGTGGAGACCCAGTACTTC.